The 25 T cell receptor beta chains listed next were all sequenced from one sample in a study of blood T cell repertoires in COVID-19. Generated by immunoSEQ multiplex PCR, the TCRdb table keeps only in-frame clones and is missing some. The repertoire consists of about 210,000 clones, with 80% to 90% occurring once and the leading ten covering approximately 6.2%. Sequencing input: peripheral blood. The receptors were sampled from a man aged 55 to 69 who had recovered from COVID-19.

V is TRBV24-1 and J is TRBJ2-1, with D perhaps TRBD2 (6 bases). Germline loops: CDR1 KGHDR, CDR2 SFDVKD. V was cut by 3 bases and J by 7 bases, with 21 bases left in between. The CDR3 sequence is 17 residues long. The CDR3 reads CATSDPRPGTSGNEQFF. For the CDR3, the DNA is TGTGCCACCAGTGATCCTCGGCCAGGGACTTCGGGTAATGAGCAGTTCTTC.

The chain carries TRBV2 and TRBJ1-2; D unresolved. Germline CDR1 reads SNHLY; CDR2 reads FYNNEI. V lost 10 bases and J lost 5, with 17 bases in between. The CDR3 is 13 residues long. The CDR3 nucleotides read TGTGCCACCGGCATCAGGTTACAGTATGGCTACACCTTC. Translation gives CATGIRLQYGYTF.

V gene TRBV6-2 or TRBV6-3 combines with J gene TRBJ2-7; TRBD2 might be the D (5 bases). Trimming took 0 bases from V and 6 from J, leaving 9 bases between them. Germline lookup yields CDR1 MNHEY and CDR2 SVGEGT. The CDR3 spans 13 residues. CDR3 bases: TGTGCCAGCAGTTACTCATCGGGAATCGAGCAGTACTTC. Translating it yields CASSYSSGIEQYF.

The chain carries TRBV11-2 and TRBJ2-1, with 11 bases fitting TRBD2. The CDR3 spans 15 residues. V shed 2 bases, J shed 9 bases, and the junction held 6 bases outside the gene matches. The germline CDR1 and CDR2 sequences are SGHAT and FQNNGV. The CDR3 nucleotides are TGTGCCAGCAGCTTATCTACTAGCGGGAGTATTGAGCAGTTCTTC. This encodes CASSLSTSGSIEQFF. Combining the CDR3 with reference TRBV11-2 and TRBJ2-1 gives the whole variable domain EAGVAQSPRYKIIEKRQSVAFWCNPISGHATLYWYQQILGQGPKLLIQFQNNGVVDDSQLPKDRFSAERLKGVDSTLKIQPAKLEDSAVYLCASSLSTSGSIEQFFGPGTRLTVL.

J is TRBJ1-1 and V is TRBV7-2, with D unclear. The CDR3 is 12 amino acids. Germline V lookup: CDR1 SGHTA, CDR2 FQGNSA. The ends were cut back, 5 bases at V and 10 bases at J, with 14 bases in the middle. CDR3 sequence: CASSAALGVAFF. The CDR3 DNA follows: TGTGCCAGCAGCGCAGCTTTGGGAGTAGCTTTCTTT. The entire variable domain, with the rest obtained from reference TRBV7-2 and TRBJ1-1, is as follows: GAGVSQSPSNKVTEKGKDVELRCDPISGHTALYWYRQSLGQGLEFLIYFQGNSAPDKSGLPSDRFSAERTGGSVSTLTIQRTQQEDSAVYLCASSAALGVAFFGQGTRLTVV.

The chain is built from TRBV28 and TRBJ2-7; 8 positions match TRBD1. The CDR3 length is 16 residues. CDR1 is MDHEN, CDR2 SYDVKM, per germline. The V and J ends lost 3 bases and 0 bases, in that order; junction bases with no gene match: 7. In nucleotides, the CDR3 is TGTGCCAGCAGTTTTGGGGTGGGGACAGGCTCCTACGAGCAGTACTTC. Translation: CASSFGVGTGSYEQYF.

The chain's CDR3 is CASSRAGETQYF. The CDR3 DNA follows: TGTGCCAGCAGCCGCGCGGGGGAGACCCAGTACTTC. The chain is built from TRBV7-8 and TRBJ2-5, with a possible D match to TRBD2 (6 bases). V was shortened by 5 bases and J by 5 bases, with 9 bases between the two germline ends. In germline, CDR1 is SGHVS, CDR2 FQNEAQ. The CDR3 is 12 amino acids. Looking up the rest from reference TRBV7-8 and TRBJ2-5 gives the full variable domain: GAGVSQSPRYKVAKRGQDVALRCDPISGHVSLFWYQQALGQGPEFLTYFQNEAQLDKSGLPSDRFFAERPEGSVSTLKIQRTQQEDSAVYLCASSRAGETQYFGPGTRLLVL.

CDR3 nucleotides: TGTGCCAGCACTACAGGGGATATAGCCAAAAACATTCAGTACTTC. Translating it yields CASTTGDIAKNIQYF. V usage is TRBV28 and J usage is TRBJ2-4, with 7 positions matching TRBD1. CDR3 size: 15 residues. With V trimmed by 7 bases and J by 0 bases, 6 bases remained unmatched. Germline V CDR1 and CDR2: MDHEN, SYDVKM.

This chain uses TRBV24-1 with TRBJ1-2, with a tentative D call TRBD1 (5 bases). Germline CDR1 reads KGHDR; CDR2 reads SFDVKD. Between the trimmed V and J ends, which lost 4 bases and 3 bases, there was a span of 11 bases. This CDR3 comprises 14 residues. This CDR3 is CATSDRDYDYGYTF. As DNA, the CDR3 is TGTGCCACCAGTGACAGGGACTATGACTATGGCTACACCTTC.

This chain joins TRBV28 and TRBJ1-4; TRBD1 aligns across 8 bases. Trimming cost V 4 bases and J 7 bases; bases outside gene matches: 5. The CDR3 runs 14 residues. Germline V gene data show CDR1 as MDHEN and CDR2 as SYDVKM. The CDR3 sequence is CASSSGQEPEKLFF. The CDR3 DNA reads TGTGCCAGCAGTTCGGGACAGGAGCCTGAAAAACTGTTTTTT.

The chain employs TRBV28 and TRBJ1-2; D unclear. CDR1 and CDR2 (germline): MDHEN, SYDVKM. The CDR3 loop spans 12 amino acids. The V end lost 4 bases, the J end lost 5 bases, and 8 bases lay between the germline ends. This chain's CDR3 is CASSYAGYGYTF. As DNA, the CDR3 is TGTGCCAGCAGTTATGCAGGATATGGCTACACCTTC.

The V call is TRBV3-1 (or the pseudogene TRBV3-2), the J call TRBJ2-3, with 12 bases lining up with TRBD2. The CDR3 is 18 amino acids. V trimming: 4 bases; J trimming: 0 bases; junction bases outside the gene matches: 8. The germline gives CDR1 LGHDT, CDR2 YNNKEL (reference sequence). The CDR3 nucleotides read TGTGCCAGCAGCCTCGCCGGACTAGCGGGACCTAGCACAGATACGCAGTATTTT. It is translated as CASSLAGLAGPSTDTQYF.

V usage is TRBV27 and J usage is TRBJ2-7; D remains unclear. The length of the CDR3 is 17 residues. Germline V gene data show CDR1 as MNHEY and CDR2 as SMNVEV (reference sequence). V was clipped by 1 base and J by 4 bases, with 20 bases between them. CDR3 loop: CASSLLALGRPGYEQYF. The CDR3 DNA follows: TGTGCCAGCAGTTTATTGGCTTTAGGTCGTCCCGGGTACGAGCAGTACTTC.

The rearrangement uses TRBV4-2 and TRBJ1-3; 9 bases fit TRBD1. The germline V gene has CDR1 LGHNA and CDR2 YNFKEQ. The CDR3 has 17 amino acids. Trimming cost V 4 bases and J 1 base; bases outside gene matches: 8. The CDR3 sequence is CASSLVTTGGSGNTIYF. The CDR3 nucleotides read TGTGCCAGCAGCCTTGTAACGACAGGGGGTTCTGGAAACACCATATATTTT.

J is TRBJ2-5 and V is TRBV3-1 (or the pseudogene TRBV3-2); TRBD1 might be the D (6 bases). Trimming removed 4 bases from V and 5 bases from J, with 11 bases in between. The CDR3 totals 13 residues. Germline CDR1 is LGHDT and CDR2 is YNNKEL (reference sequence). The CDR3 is CASSRGQSETQYF. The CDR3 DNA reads TGTGCCAGCAGCCGCGGACAGTCGGAGACCCAGTACTTC.

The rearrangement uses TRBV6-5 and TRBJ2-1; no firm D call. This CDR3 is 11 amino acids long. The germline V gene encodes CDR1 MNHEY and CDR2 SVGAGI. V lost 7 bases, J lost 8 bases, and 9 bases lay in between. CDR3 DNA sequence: TGTGCCAGCAAGGAGCAGTATGAGCAGTTCTTC. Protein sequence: CASKEQYEQFF.

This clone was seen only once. For the CDR3, the DNA is TGTGCCAGCAGGGGACAGTCGAGTTCACCCCTCCACTTT. Its protein product is CASRGQSSSPLHF. V and J are TRBV6-4 and TRBJ1-6; the match to TRBD1 covers 7 bases. Germline V gene lookup returns CDR1 MRHNA and CDR2 SNTAGT. This CDR3 comprises 13 residues. V lost 6 bases and J lost 9; bases outside the gene matches: 5.

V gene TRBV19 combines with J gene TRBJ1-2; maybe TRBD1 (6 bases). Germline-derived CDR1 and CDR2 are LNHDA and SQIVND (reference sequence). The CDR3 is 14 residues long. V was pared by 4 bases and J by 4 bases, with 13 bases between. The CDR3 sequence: CASSRAGVGYGYTF. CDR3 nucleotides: TGTGCCAGTAGTAGGGCAGGGGTTGGCTATGGCTACACCTTC.

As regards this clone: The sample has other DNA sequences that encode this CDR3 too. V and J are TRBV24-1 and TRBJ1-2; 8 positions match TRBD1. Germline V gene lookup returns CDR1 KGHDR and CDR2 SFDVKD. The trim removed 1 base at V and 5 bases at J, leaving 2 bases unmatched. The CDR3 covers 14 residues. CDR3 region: CATSDLRQGYGYTF. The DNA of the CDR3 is TGTGCCACCAGTGATTTACGACAGGGGTATGGCTACACCTTC.

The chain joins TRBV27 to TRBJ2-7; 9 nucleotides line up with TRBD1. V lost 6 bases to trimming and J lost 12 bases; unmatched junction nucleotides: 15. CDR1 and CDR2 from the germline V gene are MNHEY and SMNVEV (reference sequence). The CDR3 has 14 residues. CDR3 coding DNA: TGTGCCAGCAGCCGAGGGAGCGGGACAGGGATCCCGTACTTC. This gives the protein CASSRGSGTGIPYF.

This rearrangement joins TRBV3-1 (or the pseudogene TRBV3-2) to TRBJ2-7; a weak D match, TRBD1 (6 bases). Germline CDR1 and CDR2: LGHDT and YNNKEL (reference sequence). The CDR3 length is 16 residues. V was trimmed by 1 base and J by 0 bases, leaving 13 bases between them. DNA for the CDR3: TGTGCCAGCAGCCAAGGCTATAGGACAGACTCCTACGAGCAGTACTTC. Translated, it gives CASSQGYRTDSYEQYF.

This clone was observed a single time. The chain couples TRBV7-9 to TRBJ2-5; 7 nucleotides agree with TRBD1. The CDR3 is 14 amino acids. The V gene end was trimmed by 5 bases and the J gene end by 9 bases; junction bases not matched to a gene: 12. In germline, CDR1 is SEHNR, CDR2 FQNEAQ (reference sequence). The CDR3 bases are TGTGCCAGCAGCCCGTCCGGGACAGTTAAGGCCCAGTACTTC. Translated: CASSPSGTVKAQYF.

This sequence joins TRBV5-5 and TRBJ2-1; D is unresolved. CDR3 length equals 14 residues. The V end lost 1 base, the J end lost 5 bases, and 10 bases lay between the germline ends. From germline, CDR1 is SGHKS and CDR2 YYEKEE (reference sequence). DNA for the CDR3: TGTGCCAGCAGCTTGAGCCAGGTAAACAATGAGCAGTTCTTC. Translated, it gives CASSLSQVNNEQFF. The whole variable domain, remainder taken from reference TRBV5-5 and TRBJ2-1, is DAGVTQSPTHLIKTRGQQVTLRCSPISGHKSVSWYQQVLGQGPQFIFQYYEKEERGRGNFPDRFSARQFPNYSSELNVNALLLGDSALYLCASSLSQVNNEQFFGPGTRLTVL.

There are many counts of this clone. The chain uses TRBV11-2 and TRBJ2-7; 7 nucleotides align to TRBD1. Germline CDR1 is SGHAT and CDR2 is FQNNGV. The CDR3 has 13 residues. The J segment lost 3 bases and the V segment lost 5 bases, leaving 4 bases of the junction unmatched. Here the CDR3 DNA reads TGTGCCAGCAGCCCCGGGACAGTCTACGAGCAGTACTTC. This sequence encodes CASSPGTVYEQYF.

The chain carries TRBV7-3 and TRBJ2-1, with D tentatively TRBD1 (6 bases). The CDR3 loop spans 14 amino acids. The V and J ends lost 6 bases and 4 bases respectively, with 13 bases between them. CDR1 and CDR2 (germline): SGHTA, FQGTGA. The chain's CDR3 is CASSNLGQYNEQFF. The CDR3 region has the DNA TGTGCCAGCAGTAACCTCGGACAGTACAATGAGCAGTTCTTC.